This T cell receptor beta chain comes out of a study of metastatic and nonmetastatic thyroid tumors. Using MiXCR, TCRdb reanalyzed the PCR reads. This table has roughly 6,800 clones, 19% appearing once. Patients underwent thyroid surgery, and none had received any treatment before it. This clone appeared many times. The V end lost 5 bases, the J end lost 5 bases, and 15 bases lay between the germline ends. The germline V gene has CDR1 SQVTM and CDR2 ANQGSEA. This CDR3 contains 13 residues. The sequencing input was adjacent normal tissue. The sequence was obtained from a female donor with papillary thyroid cancer or a benign thyroid nodule (not recorded which). Some clones in this sample may be carry-over from other donors' samples. The J gene is TRBJ2-5, the V gene TRBV29-1; D unclear. CDR3 nucleotide sequence: TGCAGCGTTAAGGGCCGCCGGGCGGAGACCCAGTACTTC. It codes for CSVKGRRAETQYF.